What follows are 4 T cell receptor beta chains derived from one specimen sequenced in a study of radiotherapy plus CTLA-4 blockade in lung cancer listed by TCRdb under 2018. Library prep was done by the immunoSEQ multiplex PCR assay. The source is immuneACCESS, and TCRdb retained only in-frame sequences with V and J called. Part of the clones is not carried over; for the studies checked, unresolved V genes explain less than half of this, and the remainder is unexplained. The sample profile shows 43,000 or so clones; approximately 70% of them were found once. 3% to 4% of the sample is in the top ten clones. This specimen consisted of peripheral blood, obtained from a patient treated with radiotherapy plus ipilimumab. Every receptor here comes from a human donor with non-small cell lung cancer who had a complete response to radiotherapy plus ipilimumab.

The DNA for the CDR3 is TGTGCCAGCAGCCGCCAGGGCGGGATGAACACCGGGGAGCTGTTTTTT. It codes for CASSRQGGMNTGELFF. This chain uses TRBV7-2 with TRBJ2-2; maybe TRBD2 (6 bases). Germline-derived CDR1 and CDR2 are SGHTA and FQGNSA. The CDR3 is made up of 16 amino acids. V dropped 5 bases and J dropped 1 base, with 14 bases sitting between them.

The rearrangement joins TRBV7-6 to TRBJ2-7; 10 nucleotides match TRBD1. V was clipped by 4 bases and J by 5 bases; unmatched bases: 11. Germline assignment: CDR1 SGHVS and CDR2 FNYEAQ. The length of the CDR3 is 16 residues. The CDR3: CASSSIPGQGPHEQYF. CDR3 bases: TGTGCCAGCAGCTCGATCCCGGGACAGGGGCCCCACGAGCAGTACTTC.

The V and J genes are TRBV7-2 and TRBJ1-1, with D possibly TRBD1 on 5 matching bases. V gave up 2 bases and J gave up 3 bases, with 19 bases separating them. The CDR3 is 17 amino acids. From germline, CDR1 is SGHTA and CDR2 FQGNSA. CDR3 coding DNA: TGTGCCAGCAGCTTAATGGATTTGAACTGGGGGGACACTGAAGCTTTCTTT. Residues: CASSLMDLNWGDTEAFF.

This clone has just a few counts. The V call is TRBV7-9, the J call TRBJ1-1, with D perhaps matching TRBD1 (5 bases). From germline, CDR1 is SEHNR and CDR2 FQNEAQ (reference sequence). V lost 5 bases to trimming and J lost 1 base, with 11 bases between them. CDR3 size: 14 residues. The CDR3 sequence is CASSLLDRNTEAFF. For the CDR3, the DNA is TGTGCCAGCAGCCTACTCGACAGGAACACTGAAGCTTTCTTT.